This is a list of T cell receptor beta chains from one sample in a study of cytomegalovirus exposure and HLA in healthy donors. Profiled with immunoSEQ multiplex PCR; TCRdb holds only in-frame clones, not every one. The table records roughly 150,000 clones, approximately 84% of them present only once. Material for sequencing was PBMCs. The source is a young man in good health and CMV-seropositive. The CDR3 runs from the conserved cysteine through the conserved F or W. Fields, in order: V gene, clone size, J gene, D gene, CDR3 protein, CDR3 DNA. The D gene is left open where the match is weak. The size of a clone is reported for some rows only, either as once, few or many, or as a class for expanded clones.

v_call: TRBV4-3
clone_size: .
j_call: TRBJ1-2
d_call: TRBD1
cdr3_aa: CASSSSSQTGGIYGYTF
cdr3_nt: TGCGCCAGCAGCTCATCCTCGCAGACAGGGGGGATCTATGGCTACACCTTC

v_call: TRBV27
clone_size: .
j_call: TRBJ2-1
d_call: TRBD2
cdr3_aa: CASRRFPRRLAIYNEQFF
cdr3_nt: TGTGCCAGCCGACGTTTTCCCCGCAGACTAGCGATTTACAATGAGCAGTTCTTC

v_call: TRBV9
clone_size: .
j_call: TRBJ2-1
d_call: TRBD2
cdr3_aa: CASSVLGGRAHNEQFF
cdr3_nt: TGTGCCAGCAGCGTATTGGGCGGGAGGGCCCACAATGAGCAGTTCTTC

v_call: TRBV9
clone_size: once
j_call: TRBJ2-3
d_call: TRBD1
cdr3_aa: CASSGTVSTDTQYF
cdr3_nt: TGTGCCAGCAGTGGGACAGTTAGCACAGATACGCAGTATTTT

v_call: TRBV6-1
clone_size: .
j_call: TRBJ2-4
d_call: TRBD2
cdr3_aa: CASSALAVAKNIQYF
cdr3_nt: TGTGCCAGCAGTGCGCTAGCGGTAGCCAAAAACATTCAGTACTTC

v_call: TRBV28
clone_size: .
j_call: TRBJ2-3
d_call: .
cdr3_aa: CASMAGSDTDTQYF
cdr3_nt: TGTGCCAGCATGGCGGGATCCGACACAGATACGCAGTATTTT

v_call: TRBV27
clone_size: once
j_call: TRBJ2-1
d_call: .
cdr3_aa: CASSSLESEQFF
cdr3_nt: TGTGCCAGCAGTTCCCTAGAGAGTGAGCAGTTCTTC

v_call: TRBV5-4
clone_size: .
j_call: TRBJ1-2
d_call: TRBD1
cdr3_aa: CASSLGILGTGGSYGYTF
cdr3_nt: TGTGCCAGCAGCTTGGGAATATTAGGGACAGGGGGCAGCTATGGCTACACCTTC

v_call: TRBV5-1
clone_size: .
j_call: TRBJ2-3
d_call: TRBD2
cdr3_aa: CASSTPPAGADTQYF
cdr3_nt: TGCGCCAGCAGCACCCCGCCAGCGGGGGCAGATACGCAGTATTTT

v_call: TRBV2
clone_size: .
j_call: TRBJ1-6
d_call: TRBD1
cdr3_aa: CASSEAKAGGYNSPLHF
cdr3_nt: TGTGCCAGCAGTGAAGCGAAGGCAGGGGGCTATAATTCACCCCTCCACTTT

v_call: TRBV10-3
clone_size: .
j_call: TRBJ2-4
d_call: TRBD1
cdr3_aa: CAISEYGQGEAKNIQYF
cdr3_nt: TGTGCCATCAGTGAGTACGGACAGGGGGAAGCCAAAAACATTCAGTACTTC

v_call: TRBV7-7
clone_size: .
j_call: TRBJ2-1
d_call: .
cdr3_aa: CASSLGLNNEQFF
cdr3_nt: TGTGCTAGCAGCTTAGGACTTAACAATGAGCAGTTCTTC

v_call: TRBV28
clone_size: .
j_call: TRBJ1-2
d_call: .
cdr3_aa: CASSLRGTYGYTF
cdr3_nt: TGTGCCAGCAGTTTACGGGGGACCTATGGCTACACCTTC

v_call: TRBV28
clone_size: .
j_call: TRBJ2-7
d_call: TRBD1
cdr3_aa: CASSLPGQGYEQYF
cdr3_nt: TGTGCCAGCAGTTTACCCGGACAGGGCTACGAGCAGTACTTC

v_call: TRBV15
clone_size: .
j_call: TRBJ2-7
d_call: TRBD1
cdr3_aa: CATSKQQGAYEQYF
cdr3_nt: TGTGCCACCAGCAAACAACAGGGGGCTTACGAGCAGTACTTC

v_call: TRBV7-2
clone_size: .
j_call: TRBJ2-7
d_call: TRBD2
cdr3_aa: CASSPPGLAGGVSEQYF
cdr3_nt: TGTGCCAGCAGCCCCCCGGGACTAGCGGGAGGAGTATCCGAGCAGTACTTC

v_call: TRBV7-9
clone_size: .
j_call: TRBJ1-4
d_call: .
cdr3_aa: CASSYGRREKLFF
cdr3_nt: TGTGCCAGCAGCTATGGGAGGCGGGAAAAACTGTTTTTT

v_call: TRBV2
clone_size: .
j_call: TRBJ2-1
d_call: .
cdr3_aa: CASSWGRTYNEQFF
cdr3_nt: TGTGCCAGCAGTTGGGGGAGGACCTACAATGAGCAGTTCTTC

v_call: TRBV30
clone_size: .
j_call: TRBJ1-1
d_call: .
cdr3_aa: CAWSPGERHTEAFF
cdr3_nt: TGTGCCTGGAGTCCAGGGGAGAGGCACACTGAAGCTTTCTTT

v_call: TRBV6-5
clone_size: .
j_call: TRBJ1-4
d_call: .
cdr3_aa: CASSGQGREKLFF
cdr3_nt: TGTGCCAGCAGTGGCCAGGGGCGGGAAAAACTGTTTTTT

v_call: TRBV5-1
clone_size: .
j_call: TRBJ2-1
d_call: TRBD2
cdr3_aa: CASSLYGAGGSNEQFF
cdr3_nt: TGCGCCAGCAGCTTGTATGGTGCGGGAGGAAGCAATGAGCAGTTCTTC

v_call: TRBV27
clone_size: .
j_call: TRBJ2-7
d_call: TRBD1
cdr3_aa: CASRPGMTGGDEQYF
cdr3_nt: TGTGCCAGCAGACCCGGAATGACAGGGGGAGACGAGCAGTACTTC

v_call: TRBV28
clone_size: .
j_call: TRBJ1-5
d_call: .
cdr3_aa: CASSFDRQVNQPQHF
cdr3_nt: TGTGCCAGCAGTTTCGACAGGCAGGTCAATCAGCCCCAGCATTTT

v_call: TRBV18
clone_size: few
j_call: TRBJ1-6
d_call: .
cdr3_aa: CASSPRDSPLHF
cdr3_nt: TGTGCCAGCTCACCGCGCGATTCACCCCTCCACTTT

v_call: TRBV6-5
clone_size: .
j_call: TRBJ1-5
d_call: TRBD1
cdr3_aa: CASSYSQGGQPQHF
cdr3_nt: TGTGCCAGCAGTTACTCGCAGGGGGGTCAGCCCCAGCATTTT

v_call: TRBV29-1
clone_size: .
j_call: TRBJ2-7
d_call: .
cdr3_aa: CSVEFGTINSYEQYF
cdr3_nt: TGCAGCGTTGAATTTGGGACAATTAACTCCTACGAGCAGTACTTC

v_call: TRBV9
clone_size: .
j_call: TRBJ2-3
d_call: .
cdr3_aa: CASSVDSFGGPTDTQYF
cdr3_nt: TGTGCCAGCAGCGTGGACAGCTTTGGGGGTCCCACAGATACGCAGTATTTT

v_call: TRBV7-8
clone_size: .
j_call: TRBJ1-1
d_call: .
cdr3_aa: CASSLTAHRTEAFF
cdr3_nt: TGTGCCAGCAGCCTGACAGCCCATCGCACTGAAGCTTTCTTT

v_call: TRBV6-1
clone_size: once
j_call: TRBJ2-7
d_call: TRBD1
cdr3_aa: CASSRLTGGIYEQYF
cdr3_nt: TGTGCCAGCAGTCGATTGACAGGGGGCATCTACGAGCAGTACTTC

v_call: TRBV7-2
clone_size: few
j_call: TRBJ2-7
d_call: TRBD1
cdr3_aa: CASSPGDRAYEQYF
cdr3_nt: TGTGCCAGCAGCCCCGGGGACAGGGCGTACGAGCAGTACTTC

v_call: TRBV25-1
clone_size: few
j_call: TRBJ1-3
d_call: .
cdr3_aa: CASSGGETVSGNTIYF
cdr3_nt: TGTGCCAGCAGTGGAGGAGAGACAGTCTCTGGAAACACCATATATTTT

v_call: TRBV5-6
clone_size: few
j_call: TRBJ2-1
d_call: .
cdr3_aa: CASSFDTEQFF
cdr3_nt: TGTGCCAGCAGCTTCGACACGGAGCAGTTCTTC

v_call: TRBV5-1
clone_size: .
j_call: TRBJ2-3
d_call: .
cdr3_aa: CASSLAPQDTQYF
cdr3_nt: TGCGCCAGCAGCTTGGCCCCCCAAGATACGCAGTATTTT

v_call: TRBV11-3
clone_size: .
j_call: TRBJ2-7
d_call: .
cdr3_aa: CASSPGESLSYEQYF
cdr3_nt: TGTGCCAGCAGCCCCGGGGAATCCCTCTCCTACGAGCAGTACTTC